The clone carrying this TCR beta chain was found a few times. As every portion of the isolated RNA was reverse transcribed, the sequencing read expressed TCRB transcripts. Clones were read by immunoSEQ multiplex PCR, and TCRdb kept only the in-frame ones, dropping some. The data show some 140,000 clones, with about a tenth seen just once and 0.68% held by the top ten. This sample is drawn from a study of beta chain features in type 1 diabetes. V dropped 6 bases and J dropped 2 bases, with 21 bases sitting between them. The CDR3 is 17 residues long. Germline CDR1 reads KGHSH; CDR2 reads LQKENI. The specimen was central memory CD4+ T cells from blood. The chain couples TRBV18 to TRBJ2-3; D is possibly TRBD2 (6 bases). This TCR came from a man younger than 30 in good health. CDR3 nucleotide sequence: TGTGCCAGCTCGCCGTACCAAACAGGAGGGGTCACAGATACGCAGTATTTT. Translation: CASSPYQTGGVTDTQYF.